Shown below are 18 T cell receptor beta chains from a single sample sequenced in a study of Ad26.COV2.S vaccination and SARS-CoV-2 variants. The method was immunoSEQ multiplex PCR; TCRdb's version includes in-frame clones alone and lacks a portion of them. The sample has about 350,000 clones, about 91% seen once. Here the sequenced sample was peripheral blood, taken after recovery from COVID-19. The receptors derive from a human donor who had recovered from COVID-19.

This rearrangement joins TRBV5-1 to TRBJ2-7; D is possibly TRBD1 (6 bases). The CDR3 sequence is 16 residues long. The germline V gene has CDR1 SGHRS and CDR2 YFSETQ. V dropped 4 bases and J dropped 6 bases, with 23 bases sitting between them. CDR3 sequence (DNA): TGCGCCAGCAGCCCTCGCCCACAGGGAAACCCAGCCGAGCAGTACTTC. It codes for CASSPRPQGNPAEQYF.

The chain recombines TRBV6-6 with TRBJ1-4; no clear D. The CDR3 has 12 residues. The V end was cut by 2 bases, the J end by 5 bases, with 3 bases between. In germline, CDR1 is MNHNY, CDR2 SVGAGI (reference sequence). CDR3 protein: CASSYRNEKLFF. Written as DNA, the CDR3 is TGTGCCAGCAGTTACAGGAATGAAAAACTGTTTTTT.

This clone was observed a handful of times. The chain couples TRBV6-6 to TRBJ1-6; no firm D call. CDR1 and CDR2 (germline): MNHNY, SVGAGI (reference sequence). Trimming stripped 2 bases from V and 8 bases from J, with 4 bases between. The CDR3 totals 12 residues. The CDR3, as DNA: TGTGCCAGCAGTTACGGGGATTCACCCCTCCACTTT. Amino acids: CASSYGDSPLHF.

This chain joins TRBV27 and TRBJ2-1, with 14 bases that match TRBD2. The CDR3 consists of 14 residues. Germline lookup yields CDR1 MNHEY and CDR2 SMNVEV (reference sequence). The ends lost 2 bases at V and 9 bases at J; junction bases unmatched: 0. As DNA, the CDR3 is TGTGCCAGCAGTTTAGGGACTAGCGGGGGTGAGCAGTTCTTC. Residues: CASSLGTSGGEQFF.

J is TRBJ1-2 and V is TRBV13; tentative D call: TRBD1 (5 bases). Germline V lookup: CDR1 PRHDT, CDR2 FYEKMQ (reference sequence). The CDR3 totals 14 residues. The V gene lost 4 bases and the J gene lost 3 bases, with 12 bases spanning the gap. The CDR3 reads CASSSRETDYGYTF. Written as DNA, the CDR3 is TGTGCCAGCAGCTCCAGGGAGACAGACTATGGCTACACCTTC.

This chain connects TRBV18 to TRBJ2-4; possible D gene TRBD2, 5 bases. The CDR3 contains 15 residues. Trimming took off 2 bases at V and 3 bases at J, with 11 bases between the two ends. Per germline, CDR1 KGHSH and CDR2 LQKENI. In nucleotides, the CDR3 is TGTGCCAGCTCACCAGTACACCGGGACAAAAACATTCAGTACTTC. The encoded protein is CASSPVHRDKNIQYF.

This rearrangement joins TRBV6-1 to TRBJ2-3; no clear D. The V end lost 1 base, the J end lost 8 bases, and 13 bases lay between the germline ends. Germline loops: CDR1 MNHNS, CDR2 SASEGT. The CDR3 runs 14 residues. CDR3: CASSEGSGFGTQYF. CDR3 nucleotide sequence: TGTGCCAGCAGTGAAGGATCTGGGTTTGGTACGCAGTATTTT.

For this clone: The sample holds other DNA sequences that translate to the same CDR3. The chain joins TRBV6-5 to TRBJ1-3; no reliable D call. Per germline, CDR1 MNHEY and CDR2 SVGAGI. The CDR3 is 11 amino acids. Deletions cut 4 bases from V and 3 bases from J, with 1 base between. Here the CDR3 DNA reads TGTGCCAGCAGTTTTGGAAACACCATATATTTT. Translating gives CASSFGNTIYF.

V gene TRBV5-1 combines with J gene TRBJ1-1; 8 bases align to TRBD1. Germline CDR1 reads SGHRS; CDR2 reads YFSETQ. The CDR3 sequence is 15 residues long. With V trimmed by 4 bases and J by 2 bases, 7 bases remained unmatched. CDR3 amino acids: CASSLLTGVNTEAFF. The CDR3 nucleotides read TGCGCCAGCAGCCTACTGACAGGGGTCAACACTGAAGCTTTCTTT. The entire variable domain, with the rest obtained from reference TRBV5-1 and TRBJ1-1, is as follows: KAGVTQTPRYLIKTRGQQVTLSCSPISGHRSVSWYQQTPGQGLQFLFEYFSETQRNKGNFPGRFSGRQFSNSRSEMNVSTLELGDSALYLCASSLLTGVNTEAFFGQGTRLTVV.

This chain uses TRBV2 with TRBJ1-2; possible D gene TRBD1, 5 bases. Per germline, CDR1 SNHLY and CDR2 FYNNEI. CDR3 length equals 16 residues. The germline V and J ends were trimmed by 9 bases and 0 bases, with 20 bases remaining between them. Written as DNA, the CDR3 is TGTGCCAGGACGACCGGGACCCAATTAGCTAACTATGGCTACACCTTC. Translating it yields CARTTGTQLANYGYTF.

CDR3 DNA: TGTGCCAGCAGTTTATCGCAGGGGCGCGGGGACTATGGCTACACCTTC. This translates into CASSLSQGRGDYGYTF. This chain joins TRBV27 and TRBJ1-2; tentative D call: TRBD1 (6 bases). Trimming removed 0 bases from V and 3 bases from J, with 14 bases in between. In germline, CDR1 is MNHEY, CDR2 SMNVEV (reference sequence). The CDR3 length is 16 residues.

This clone was observed once. This chain connects TRBV2 to TRBJ2-3; 10 bases are a match to TRBD2. J lost 2 bases, V lost 3 bases, and 5 bases had no gene match. The CDR3 is made up of 16 amino acids. Germline CDR1 and CDR2: SNHLY and FYNNEI. For the CDR3, the DNA is TGTGCCAGCAGTGATCGAGCGGGGGGGCCCACAGATACGCAGTATTTT. Translating gives CASSDRAGGPTDTQYF.

This chain links TRBV12-5 with TRBJ1-5; 7 positions agree with TRBD1. The CDR3 runs to 18 residues. Germline V gene data show CDR1 as LGHNT and CDR2 as FRNRAP. V dropped 6 bases and J dropped 2; count of bases not matched to a gene: 16. The CDR3 reads CASGWDSNILGGNQPQHF. The CDR3 DNA sequence: TGTGCTAGTGGATGGGACAGTAATATCCTAGGAGGCAATCAGCCCCAGCATTTT.

The CDR3 protein is CASSPGKNYGYTF. For the CDR3, the DNA is TGTGCCAGCAGTCCCGGAAAGAACTATGGCTACACCTTC. The chain uses TRBV5-4 and TRBJ1-2, with no clear D. Germline loops: CDR1 SGHNT, CDR2 YYREEE (reference sequence). V was cut by 5 bases and J by 2 bases, with 10 bases left in between. The CDR3 is made up of 13 amino acids.

The chain recombines TRBV2 with TRBJ1-4; D is undetermined. The V end was cut by 10 bases, the J end by 3 bases, with 15 bases between. The CDR3 runs to 14 residues. CDR1 is SNHLY and CDR2 is FYNNEI in the germline V gene. For the CDR3, the DNA is TGTGCCAACCCGCTAGACAAGCCTAATGAAAAACTGTTTTTT. Its translation: CANPLDKPNEKLFF. The complete variable domain, with remaining parts taken from reference TRBV2 and TRBJ1-4, reads EPEVTQTPSHQVTQMGQEVILRCVPISNHLYFYWYRQILGQKVEFLVSFYNNEISEKSEIFDDQFSVERPDGSNFTLKIRSTKLEDSAMYFCANPLDKPNEKLFFGSGTQLSVL.

The rearrangement links TRBV5-4 to TRBJ1-1; D call uncertain. The CDR3 runs to 13 residues. Per the germline V gene, CDR1 is SGHNT and CDR2 is YYREEE (reference sequence). V lost 2 bases and J lost 1, with 6 bases in between. Here the CDR3 reads CASSFTRNTEAFF. As DNA, the CDR3 is TGTGCCAGCAGCTTCACAAGGAACACTGAAGCTTTCTTT.

The V call is TRBV7-9, the J call TRBJ2-3; the match to TRBD2 covers 8 bases. The CDR3 has 15 amino acids. Germline CDR1 and CDR2: SEHNR and FQNEAQ (reference sequence). V lost 10 bases and J lost 4; bases outside the gene matches: 13. CDR3 coding DNA: TGTGCCAACGAACCACTAGCGGAGGGGCCAGATACGCAGTATTTT. It specifies CANEPLAEGPDTQYF.

In DNA, the CDR3 is TGTGCCAGCAGTGGAGGGACAGGACGGTACACCGGGGAGCTGTTTTTT. Its protein is CASSGGTGRYTGELFF. The chain has TRBV25-1 and TRBJ2-2; 8 nucleotides align to TRBD1. CDR1 is MGHDK and CDR2 is SYGVNS in the germline V gene. CDR3 size: 16 residues. V lost 4 bases to trimming and J lost 3 bases; unmatched junction nucleotides: 7.